This TCR beta chain was recovered during a study of T cells expressing NK-cell markers. General study findings and limits: Dominant NKG2C+ clonotypes in roughly 6 donors made up about 1.0-7.0% of CD8+ T cells.

The CDR3 is 16 residues long. Germline values: CDR1 SGHVS, CDR2 FQNEAQ. TCR beta cDNA was generated via 5'RACE template switching incorporating UMIs. TCRdb processed the 5' RACE reads again and assigns one entry to each CDR3 protein, with no DNA. This repertoire includes roughly 350,000 distinct CDR3 sequences. Regarding this clonotype: Its antigen is unknown.

The sequenced sample was blood T cells: a sorted CD56 or NKG2C T cell subset, CD4+ or CD8+ T cells, or bulk PBMC T cells (not recorded which). The sequence came from a man aged 18-75 years in good health. The chain joins TRBV7-8 to TRBJ2-1; the TRBD1 assignment by TCRdb is unverifiable without DNA. The CDR3 region is CASSRGAGQGYNEQFF.